These 3 T cell receptor beta chains originate from one sample sequenced in a study of T cells in Graves' hyperthyroidism and ophthalmopathy. RNA transcripts served as the template for amplifying TCR beta CDR3 regions. The HTBI primer set served for first-round RT-PCR of the TCR CDR3. TCRdb ran MiXCR on the multiplex PCR reads and lists one entry per CDR3 protein. The sample lists about 640,000 distinct CDR3 sequences, around 21% occurring once. Sequences were obtained from blood. These receptors were collected from a man aged 30-40 years with Graves' ophthalmopathy.

This chain joins TRBV24-1 and TRBJ2-3; 10 positions match TRBD2. CDR3 length: 15 residues. V shed 0 bases, J shed 9 bases, and the junction held 5 bases outside the gene matches. Per germline, CDR1 KGHDR and CDR2 SFDVKD. As DNA, the CDR3 is TGTGCCACCAGTGATTTGCGAGCGGGAGGGGACACGCAGTATTTT. The encoded protein is CATSDLRAGGDTQYF.

This chain links TRBV27 with TRBJ2-3; D tentatively reads TRBD1 or TRBD2 (5 bases each). V was shortened by 3 bases and J by 6 bases, with 10 bases between the two germline ends. CDR3 length: 13 amino acids. Germline lookup yields CDR1 MNHEY and CDR2 SMNVEV (reference sequence). DNA of the CDR3: TGTGCCAGCAGTTTCGAGGGGCGCGATACGCAGTATTTT. Protein product: CASSFEGRDTQYF.

This clonotype was observed at least ten times. In nucleotides, the CDR3 is TGTGCCATCAGTCCGGGACATCGCTACACCTTC. Encoded protein: CAISPGHRYTF. The chain links TRBV10-3 to TRBJ1-2; possible D gene TRBD1, 6 bases. Between the trimmed V and J ends, which lost 5 bases and 9 bases, there was a span of 10 bases. CDR1 and CDR2 from the germline V gene are ENHRY and SYGVKD. The CDR3 totals 11 residues.